This is a list of T cell receptor beta chains from one sample in a study of post-analysis software for immune sequencing data. MiXCR, run by TCRdb on the PCR reads, gives a single entry per CDR3 protein. The table records approximately 400,000 distinct CDR3 sequences, 30% to 45% of them present only once. Sequencing was performed on blood. The receptors here all came from a girl between 5 and 17 years old with multiple sclerosis. Both conserved end residues are part of each CDR3. The D gene is left open where the match is weak. For some rows the clone size is stated as once, few or many, or as a class when expanded; others skip it.

J gene: TRBJ1-1; clone size: few; V gene: TRBV5-1; D gene: .; CDR3 DNA: TGCGCCAGCAGCTCGGGGGAGGCCACTGAAGCTTTCTTT; CDR3 protein: CASSSGEATEAFF
J gene: TRBJ2-1; clone size: few; V gene: TRBV12-3/TRBV12-4; D gene: .; CDR3 DNA: TGTGCCAGCAGCCCGACAGACTGGCAGTTCTTC; CDR3 protein: CASSPTDWQFF
J gene: TRBJ1-2; clone size: few; V gene: TRBV5-1; D gene: TRBD1; CDR3 DNA: TGCGCCAGCAGCCCTACAAGCGGGACAGGAAGGGGTGGCTACACCTTC; CDR3 protein: CASSPTSGTGRGGYTF
J gene: TRBJ2-1; clone size: .; V gene: TRBV4-1; D gene: TRBD2; CDR3 DNA: TGCGCCAGCAGCCCGGCCGGGGCGGGGGCCTACAATGAGCAGTTCTTC; CDR3 protein: CASSPAGAGAYNEQFF
J gene: TRBJ2-7; clone size: few; V gene: TRBV20-1; D gene: .; CDR3 DNA: TGCAGTGCCCTTTTTAGTTACGAGCAGTACTTC; CDR3 protein: CSALFSYEQYF
J gene: TRBJ1-4; clone size: .; V gene: TRBV4-1; D gene: .; CDR3 DNA: TGCGCCAGCAGCCGCTTGGAGATGCCAACTAATGAAAAACTGTTTTTT; CDR3 protein: CASSRLEMPTNEKLFF
J gene: TRBJ2-7; clone size: .; V gene: TRBV4-1; D gene: TRBD2; CDR3 DNA: TGCGCCAGCAGCCAAGGACTAGCAGGCCTGTACGAGCAGTACTTC; CDR3 protein: CASSQGLAGLYEQYF
J gene: TRBJ1-1; clone size: .; V gene: TRBV10-3; D gene: .; CDR3 DNA: TGTGCCATCAGTGTCTCGGGACACAAGACCCTGAACACTGAAGCTTTCTTT; CDR3 protein: CAISVSGHKTLNTEAFF
J gene: TRBJ2-3; clone size: few; V gene: TRBV4-3; D gene: .; CDR3 DNA: TGCGCCAGCAGCGGGAAGGCCTTCACAGATACGCAGTATTTT; CDR3 protein: CASSGKAFTDTQYF
J gene: TRBJ1-2; clone size: .; V gene: TRBV12-3/TRBV12-4; D gene: TRBD1; CDR3 DNA: TGTGCCAGCAGTTTAGGGGACACAGGGGGCTATGGCTACACCTTC; CDR3 protein: CASSLGDTGGYGYTF
J gene: TRBJ2-3; clone size: .; V gene: TRBV5-1; D gene: .; CDR3 DNA: TGCGCCAGCAGCTTGGGTCGGGACTCGAGCACAGATACGCAGTATTTT; CDR3 protein: CASSLGRDSSTDTQYF
J gene: TRBJ1-2; clone size: .; V gene: TRBV24-1; D gene: .; CDR3 DNA: TGTGCCACCAGTGATGGGATCTATGGCTACACCTTC; CDR3 protein: CATSDGIYGYTF
J gene: TRBJ1-2; clone size: few; V gene: TRBV4-3; D gene: .; CDR3 DNA: TGCGCCAGCAGCCCCCCCGGACAGCTAAACTATGGCTACACCTTC; CDR3 protein: CASSPPGQLNYGYTF
J gene: TRBJ2-4; clone size: .; V gene: TRBV6-1; D gene: TRBD1; CDR3 DNA: TGTGCCAGCAGTGTGGGACAGAAAGACATTCAGTACTTC; CDR3 protein: CASSVGQKDIQYF
J gene: TRBJ1-1; clone size: .; V gene: TRBV12-3/TRBV12-4; D gene: TRBD1; CDR3 DNA: TGTGCCAGCAGTTTTGGCAGGGGGGTTAGAGCTTTCTTT; CDR3 protein: CASSFGRGVRAFF
J gene: TRBJ2-5; clone size: few; V gene: TRBV11-2; D gene: .; CDR3 DNA: TGTGCCAGCAGCCGGAGGGGCCACGAGACCCAGTACTTC; CDR3 protein: CASSRRGHETQYF
J gene: TRBJ2-5; clone size: .; V gene: TRBV5-6; D gene: TRBD1; CDR3 DNA: TGTGCCAGCAGCGTCCGGGACAGGGGAGGGGAGACCCAGTACTTC; CDR3 protein: CASSVRDRGGETQYF
J gene: TRBJ1-2; clone size: few; V gene: TRBV20-1; D gene: .; CDR3 DNA: TGCAGTGCTCCCTTTAGTATGGGAGGCTACACCTTC; CDR3 protein: CSAPFSMGGYTF
J gene: TRBJ2-3; clone size: few; V gene: TRBV30; D gene: TRBD1; CDR3 DNA: TGTGCCTGGAGTGTAGGCACAGGGGGGAGAGATACGCAGTATTTT; CDR3 protein: CAWSVGTGGRDTQYF
J gene: TRBJ2-2; clone size: few; V gene: TRBV10-3; D gene: .; CDR3 DNA: TGTGCCATCAGTTCAGAGTTGGGGACCGGGGAGCTGTTTTTT; CDR3 protein: CAISSELGTGELFF
J gene: TRBJ1-5; clone size: .; V gene: TRBV10-3; D gene: .; CDR3 DNA: TGTGCCATCAGTGAAACGGGAGTACGTGGGCCCCAGCATTTT; CDR3 protein: CAISETGVRGPQHF
J gene: TRBJ1-1; clone size: .; V gene: TRBV12-3/TRBV12-4; D gene: .; CDR3 DNA: TGTGCCGGCAGTTTAATTCAGGGCAACACTGAAGCTTTCTTT; CDR3 protein: CAGSLIQGNTEAFF